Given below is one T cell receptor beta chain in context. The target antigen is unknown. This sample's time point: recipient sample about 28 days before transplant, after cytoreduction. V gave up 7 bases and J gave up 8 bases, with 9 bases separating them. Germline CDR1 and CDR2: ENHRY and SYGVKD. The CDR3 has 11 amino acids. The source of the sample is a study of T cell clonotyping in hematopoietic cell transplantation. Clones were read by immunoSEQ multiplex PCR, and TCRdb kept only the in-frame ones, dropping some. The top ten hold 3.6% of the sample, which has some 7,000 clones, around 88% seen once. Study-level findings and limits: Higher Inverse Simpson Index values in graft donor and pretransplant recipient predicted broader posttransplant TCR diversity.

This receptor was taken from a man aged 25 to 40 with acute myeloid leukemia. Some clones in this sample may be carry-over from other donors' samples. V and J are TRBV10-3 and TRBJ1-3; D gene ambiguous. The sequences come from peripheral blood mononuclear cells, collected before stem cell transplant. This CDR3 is CAIIIRDTIYF. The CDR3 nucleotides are TGTGCCATCATCATTAGGGACACCATATATTTT.